The 11 T cell receptor beta chains reported below all come from one sample, sequenced in a study of sequential checkpoint blockade in melanoma. Treatment denoted: randomized to nivolumab then ipilimumab (arm A) or the reverse (arm B). The repertoire was sequenced with immunoSEQ multiplex PCR; TCRdb's copy has only in-frame clones and lacks some. The table includes 5,000 to 7,500 clones, under 25% detected once. The sequenced sample was tumor tissue (inferred from file names), obtained from a patient given nivolumab and ipilimumab in sequence. The receptors stem from a human donor with melanoma.

This chain connects TRBV2 to TRBJ1-2; no firm D call. The CDR3 runs to 13 residues. Per germline, CDR1 SNHLY and CDR2 FYNNEI. V gave up 8 bases and J gave up 4 bases, with 14 bases separating them. The CDR3 sequence is CASSLNGPYGYTF. The CDR3 DNA reads as TGTGCCAGCTCGCTAAACGGCCCCTATGGCTACACCTTC.

The rearrangement joins TRBV19 to TRBJ2-2; 7 nucleotides match TRBD1. This CDR3 is 15 amino acids long. Germline-derived CDR1 and CDR2 are LNHDA and SQIVND (reference sequence). V shed 8 bases, J shed 3 bases, and the junction held 9 bases outside the gene matches. CDR3 sequence: CASGGQLTDTGELFF. CDR3 nucleotides: TGTGCCAGTGGGGGACAGTTAACAGACACCGGGGAGCTGTTTTTT.

This clone came up a few times. The CDR3 here is CAWSGVQGGEKLFF. CDR3 sequence (DNA): TGTGCCTGGAGTGGGGTGCAGGGTGGAGAAAAACTGTTTTTT. This rearrangement joins TRBV30 to TRBJ1-4; D might be TRBD1 (5 bases). V was pared by 1 base and J by 8 bases, with 14 bases between. This CDR3 spans 14 amino acids. In germline, CDR1 is GTSNPN, CDR2 SVGIG (reference sequence).

This clone is large by share. The chain links TRBV19 to TRBJ1-4, with D unresolved. V was shortened by 4 bases and J by 4 bases, with 10 bases between the two germline ends. The CDR3 has 14 amino acids. Per the germline V gene, CDR1 is LNHDA and CDR2 is SQIVND (reference sequence). The CDR3 region has the DNA TGTGCCAGTAGTAGGGCCAGCGGTAATGAAAAACTGTTTTTT. It is translated as CASSRASGNEKLFF.

This clone was counted only a few times. This chain joins TRBV28 and TRBJ2-2; TRBD1 agrees at 8 bases. The CDR3 contains 14 residues. J gave up 5 bases and V 8 bases, and 7 bases lay outside the gene matches. CDR1 and CDR2 from the germline V gene are MDHEN and SYDVKM. CDR3: CASSQDRETGELFF. The DNA of the CDR3 is TGTGCCAGCTCCCAGGACAGGGAAACCGGGGAGCTGTTTTTT. The full variable domain, its missing parts supplied by reference TRBV28 and TRBJ2-2, is DVKVTQSSRYLVKRTGEKVFLECVQDMDHENMFWYRQDPGLGLRLIYFSYDVKMKEKGDIPEGYSVSREKKERFSLILESASTNQTSMYLCASSQDRETGELFFGEGSRLTVL.

This clone is termed medium-sized. The rearrangement links TRBV10-3 to TRBJ1-2; D is unclear. Germline loops: CDR1 ENHRY, CDR2 SYGVKD. The CDR3 extends over 14 amino acids. With 1 base removed from V and 4 bases from J, the gap between germline ends came to 10 bases. CDR3 nucleotide sequence: TGTGCCATCAGTGAGTTTCCGGCCCTCTATGGCTACACCTTC. It codes for CAISEFPALYGYTF.

This clone showed up just a few times. The chain joins TRBV11-3 to TRBJ2-4; D unresolved. Germline V gives CDR1 SGHNT, CDR2 YENEEA. The CDR3 has 14 amino acids. Between the trimmed V and J ends, which lost 0 bases and 7 bases, there was a span of 10 bases. CDR3 sequence: CASSLDYQGNIQYF. DNA of the CDR3: TGTGCCAGCAGCTTAGACTACCAAGGGAACATTCAGTACTTC.

This clone has just a few counts. This chain connects TRBV30 to TRBJ2-6; no reliable D call. This CDR3 is built from 15 residues. V was shortened by 0 bases and J by 2 bases, with 8 bases between the two germline ends. CDR1 and CDR2 (germline): GTSNPN, SVGIG (reference sequence). This CDR3 reads CAWSVTGAGANVLTF. The CDR3, as DNA: TGTGCCTGGAGTGTAACTGGGGCTGGGGCCAACGTCCTGACTTTC.

This clone was picked up a small number of times. V and J are TRBV28 and TRBJ1-2; D remains ambiguous. V dropped 5 bases and J dropped 7 bases, with 20 bases sitting between them. This CDR3 is built from 15 residues. Germline assignment: CDR1 MDHEN and CDR2 SYDVKM. The CDR3 spells CASSVLGGRGSGYTF. DNA of the CDR3: TGTGCCAGCAGTGTGCTAGGAGGGCGGGGAAGTGGCTACACCTTC.

V is TRBV5-1 and J is TRBJ1-1; 7 positions agree with TRBD1. This CDR3 is 16 amino acids long. The germline V gene has CDR1 SGHRS and CDR2 YFSETQ. Trimming cost V 0 bases and J 7 bases; bases outside gene matches: 12. The chain's CDR3 is CASSLAGLQGRIEAFF. CDR3 bases: TGCGCCAGCAGCTTGGCGGGCTTACAGGGGAGGATTGAAGCTTTCTTT. The full variable domain, with the rest looked up from reference TRBV5-1 and TRBJ1-1, is KAGVTQTPRYLIKTRGQQVTLSCSPISGHRSVSWYQQTPGQGLQFLFEYFSETQRNKGNFPGRFSGRQFSNSRSEMNVSTLELGDSALYLCASSLAGLQGRIEAFFGQGTRLTVV.

This clone is categorized as medium-sized. The V gene is TRBV9, the J gene TRBJ2-1; D uncertain. V lost 2 bases, J lost 5 bases, and 8 bases lay in between. The CDR3 length is 13 residues. The V gene's germline CDR1 is SGDLS and CDR2 YYNGEE. The CDR3 protein is CASSVSFHNEQFF. The CDR3 DNA sequence: TGTGCCAGCAGCGTCTCCTTTCACAATGAGCAGTTCTTC.